This T cell receptor (beta chain) was observed in a study of blood T cell repertoires in COVID-19. Germline lookup yields CDR1 SGHTA and CDR2 FQGNSA. This CDR3 is 12 amino acids long. The protocol was immunoSEQ multiplex PCR, while the TCRdb copy is restricted to in-frame clones and leaves out a portion. The sample lists tens of thousands of clones; roughly 80% were seen once. As to this clone: At one end the junction does not follow the germline gene, possibly because of a read error.

This TCR came from a human donor in a cohort sampled during active COVID-19. The chain recombines TRBV7-2 with TRBJ2-5; the D gene is possibly TRBD1 (6 bases). Sequencing was carried out using peripheral blood. The CDR3 loop is CASSLRGGQLDF. DNA of the CDR3: TGTGCCAGCAGCTTACGAGGTGGACAGTTGGACTTC.